This T cell receptor (beta chain) is drawn from a study of CD8 T cells in ankylosing spondylitis. Study-level results: Matched ankylosing spondylitis synovial fluid reportedly contained a significantly enriched population of disease-linked clones. In peripheral blood, disease-linked CD8+ clones occurred at relatively low frequencies. Prior literature has documented some motif variants in synovial fluid and blood from reactive arthritis.

Germline values: CDR1 SGDLS, CDR2 YYNGEE. V was shortened by 0 bases and J by 6 bases, with 11 bases between the two germline ends. The length of the CDR3 is 14 residues. There are many counts of this clonotype. Its cognate antigen is unknown. As the method for making TCR beta libraries, quantitative 5'-RACE with molecular barcodes was used. TCRdb passed the 5' RACE reads through MiXCR, listing each CDR3 protein once. The table shows tens of thousands of distinct CDR3 sequences, with roughly 2.5% occurring only once. V is TRBV9 and J is TRBJ2-3; a weak D match, TRBD2 (5 bases). Source material: blood, either unsorted or a sorted T cell fraction (not recorded which). The clonotype comes from a male donor with ankylosing spondylitis or in good health (not recorded which). The CDR3 is CASSVEGSGDTQYF. For the CDR3, the DNA is TGTGCCAGCAGCGTAGAGGGTTCGGGGGATACGCAGTATTTT.